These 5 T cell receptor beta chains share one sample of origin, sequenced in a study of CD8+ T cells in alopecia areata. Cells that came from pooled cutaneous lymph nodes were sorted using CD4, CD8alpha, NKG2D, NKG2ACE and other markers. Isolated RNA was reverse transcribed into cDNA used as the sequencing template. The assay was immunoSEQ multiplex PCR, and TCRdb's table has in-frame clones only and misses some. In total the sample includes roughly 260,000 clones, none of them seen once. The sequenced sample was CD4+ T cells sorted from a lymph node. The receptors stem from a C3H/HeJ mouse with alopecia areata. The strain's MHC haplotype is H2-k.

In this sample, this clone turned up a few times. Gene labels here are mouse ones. The DNA read from the CDR3 is TGCACCTGCAGTGCCCCAATTAACCAAGAC. Amino acids: CTCSAPINQD. The entire CDR3 protein is CTCSAPINQDTQYF. The V and J genes are TRBV1 and TRBJ2-5; D remains ambiguous. The CDR3 is cut off 4 residues early in the read; its end comes from the germline J gene. The V gene lost 3 bases and the J gene lost 0 bases, with 7 bases spanning the gap. CDR1 is NSQYPW, CDR2 LRSPGD, per germline (reference sequence). The CDR3 runs 14 residues.

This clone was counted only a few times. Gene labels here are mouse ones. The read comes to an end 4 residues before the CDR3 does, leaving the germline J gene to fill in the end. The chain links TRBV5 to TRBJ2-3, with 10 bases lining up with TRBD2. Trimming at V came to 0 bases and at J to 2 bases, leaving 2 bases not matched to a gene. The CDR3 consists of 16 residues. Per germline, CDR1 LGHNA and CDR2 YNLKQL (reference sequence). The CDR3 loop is CASSQEGLGVAETLYF. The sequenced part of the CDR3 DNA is TGTGCCAGCAGCCAAGAAGGACTGGGGGTTGCAGAA.

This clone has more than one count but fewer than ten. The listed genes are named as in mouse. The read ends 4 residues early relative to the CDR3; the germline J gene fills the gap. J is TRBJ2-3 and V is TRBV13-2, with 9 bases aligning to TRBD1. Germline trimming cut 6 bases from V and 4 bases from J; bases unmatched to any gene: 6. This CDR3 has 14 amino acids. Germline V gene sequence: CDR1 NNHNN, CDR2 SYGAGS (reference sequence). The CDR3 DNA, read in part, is TGTGCCAGCGCCTCCGGGACAGGGACAGAA. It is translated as CASASGTGTE. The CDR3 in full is CASASGTGTETLYF.

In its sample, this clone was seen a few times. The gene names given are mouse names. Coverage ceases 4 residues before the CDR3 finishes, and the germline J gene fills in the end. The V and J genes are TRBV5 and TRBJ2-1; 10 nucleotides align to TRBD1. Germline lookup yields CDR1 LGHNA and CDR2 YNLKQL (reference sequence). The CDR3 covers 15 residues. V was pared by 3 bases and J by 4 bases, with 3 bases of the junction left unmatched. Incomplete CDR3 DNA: TGTGCCAGCAGCCAGTTGGGACAGGGGTATGCT. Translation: CASSQLGQGYA. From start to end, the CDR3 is CASSQLGQGYAEQFF.

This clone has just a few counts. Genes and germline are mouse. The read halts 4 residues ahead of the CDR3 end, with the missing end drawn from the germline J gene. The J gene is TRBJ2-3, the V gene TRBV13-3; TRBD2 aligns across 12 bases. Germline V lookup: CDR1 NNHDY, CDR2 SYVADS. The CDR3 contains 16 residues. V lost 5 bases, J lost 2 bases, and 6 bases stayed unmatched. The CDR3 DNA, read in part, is TGTGCCAGCAGCCGGACTGGGGGGGGTTTTGCAGAA. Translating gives CASSRTGGGFAE. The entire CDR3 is CASSRTGGGFAETLYF.